Listed below are T cell receptor beta chains from one sample, sequenced in a study of vaccination effects on CD4 cells after COVID-19. TCRdb's table, derived via immunoSEQ multiplex PCR, lists solely in-frame clones and lacks some. The data show some 69,000 clones, around 70% seen once. Their specific antigens are unknown. This material consisted of CD4+ T cells from PBMCs cultured with HCoV-229E spike peptides, taken after COVID-19 vaccination. These receptors were collected from a human donor who received a COVID-19 vaccine. CDR3s include the opening cysteine and the closing phenylalanine or tryptophan. The order of the fields is D gene, clone size, V gene, J gene, CDR3 protein, CDR3 DNA. D genes are given only for firm matches. The size of a clone is reported for some rows only, either as once, few or many, or as a class for expanded clones.

>.|.|TRBV6-2/TRBV6-3|TRBJ1-6
CASSQGYRTDSPLHF
TGTGCCAGCAGTCAGGGGTACCGTACGGATTCACCCCTCCACTTT
>TRBD1|.|TRBV29-1|TRBJ1-3
CSVGGGQTSGNTIYF
TGCAGCGTTGGAGGGGGACAGACCTCTGGAAACACCATATATTTT
>TRBD1|.|TRBV5-1|TRBJ2-6
CASSLKMTGGFNGANVLTF
TGCGCCAGCAGCTTGAAAATGACAGGGGGATTCAATGGGGCCAACGTCCTGACTTTC
>.|.|TRBV6-2/TRBV6-3|TRBJ1-5
CASSYSTIKSYSNQPQHF
TGTGCCAGCAGTTACTCGACGATAAAGTCTTATAGCAATCAGCCCCAGCATTTT
>TRBD1|.|TRBV4-3|TRBJ1-3
CASSQRTGGNTIYF
TGCGCCAGCAGCCAAAGGACAGGCGGAAACACCATATATTTT
>.|.|TRBV5-6|TRBJ1-2
CASSLDRGTFSYGYTF
TGTGCCAGCAGCTTGGATAGGGGGACGTTCAGCTATGGCTACACCTTC
>.|few|TRBV7-6|TRBJ2-5
CASSLQETQYF
TGTGCCAGCAGTCTACAAGAGACCCAGTACTTC
>TRBD2|.|TRBV6-2/TRBV6-3|TRBJ2-3
CASSPAGGGTDTQYF
TGTGCCAGCAGCCCAGCGGGGGGGGGCACAGATACGCAGTATTTT
>.|few|TRBV5-1|TRBJ1-3
CASSPPGTASGNTIYF
TGCGCCAGCAGCCCGCCCGGGACCGCCTCTGGAAACACCATATATTTT
>TRBD2|once|TRBV9|TRBJ2-2
CASSEIPGLARNTGELFF
TGTGCCAGCAGTGAAATCCCGGGACTAGCGAGGAACACCGGGGAGCTGTTTTTT
>TRBD1|once|TRBV10-3|TRBJ2-1
CAISALPGTGGGEQFF
TGTGCCATCAGTGCGTTACCCGGGACAGGGGGCGGGGAGCAGTTCTTC
>TRBD1|.|TRBV19|TRBJ2-2
CASSAGTGYTGELFF
TGTGCCAGTAGTGCCGGGACAGGGTACACCGGGGAGCTGTTTTTT
>TRBD2|.|TRBV28|TRBJ2-3
CASSLAGGLRTDTQYF
TGTGCCAGCAGTCTAGCGGGGGGGCTTCGCACAGATACGCAGTATTTT
>.|.|TRBV20-1|TRBJ2-3
CSASRRDERTDTQYF
TGCAGTGCTAGTAGGAGGGACGAACGCACAGATACGCAGTATTTT
>.|few|TRBV3-1/TRBV3-2|TRBJ1-3
CASSQVGGSGNTIYF
TGTGCCAGCAGCCAAGTTGGGGGCTCTGGAAACACCATATATTTT
>.|.|TRBV3-1/TRBV3-2|TRBJ1-3
CASSQAAWGGGGNTIYF
TGTGCCAGCAGCCAAGCTGCATGGGGGGGAGGTGGAAACACCATATATTTT
>TRBD1|few|TRBV13|TRBJ2-2
CASRLSGTGVPGELFF
TGTGCCAGCAGGTTATCCGGGACAGGGGTCCCCGGGGAGCTGTTTTTT
>.|few|TRBV19|TRBJ2-2
CASTHRKNTGELFF
TGTGCCAGTACCCACAGGAAGAACACCGGGGAGCTGTTTTTT
>.|.|TRBV24-1|TRBJ2-5
CATSDQITETQYF
TGTGCCACCAGTGATCAGATTACAGAGACCCAGTACTTC
>.|few|TRBV7-3|TRBJ2-6
CASSLGPGANVLTF
TGTGCCAGCAGCTTGGGGCCTGGGGCCAACGTCCTGACTTTC
>.|.|TRBV4-2|TRBJ1-2
CASSQEWLGVRYGYTF
TGTGCCAGCAGCCAAGAGTGGCTGGGAGTGAGGTATGGCTACACCTTC
>.|.|TRBV2|TRBJ1-2
CASSQGPYNYGYTF
TGTGCCAGCAGTCAGGGTCCATATAACTATGGCTACACCTTC
>.|.|TRBV11-2|TRBJ1-3
CASSYVGNTIYF
TGTGCCAGCAGCTACGTAGGGAACACCATATATTTT
>.|.|TRBV10-1|TRBJ2-5
CASSEGGRQETQYF
TGCGCCAGCAGTGAAGGGGGGCGTCAAGAGACCCAGTACTTC
>.|.|TRBV5-6|TRBJ1-2
CASSLGRQGAMGYTF
TGTGCCAGCAGCTTGGGCCGGCAGGGAGCTATGGGCTACACCTTC
>.|.|TRBV15|TRBJ2-5
CATSREVGGETQYF
TGTGCCACCAGCAGAGAGGTAGGGGGAGAGACCCAGTACTTC
>.|medium-sized|TRBV7-2|TRBJ2-4
CASSLAYQGRLYF
TGTGCCAGCAGCTTAGCGTATCAGGGACGGCTGTACTTC
>TRBD2|.|TRBV3-1/TRBV3-2|TRBJ2-5
CASSQIVAGGTQYF
TGTGCCAGCAGCCAAATCGTAGCGGGGGGGACCCAGTACTTC
>.|.|TRBV19|TRBJ1-5
CASSIVGRQTQHF
TGTGCCAGTAGTATAGTTGGGCGTCAGACCCAGCATTTT
>.|.|TRBV6-5|TRBJ2-1
CASRRELVSEQFF
TGTGCCAGCAGACGGGAACTAGTTTCGGAGCAGTTCTTC
>.|few|TRBV9|TRBJ1-2
CASSGQGTQRVGYTF
TGTGCCAGCAGCGGCCAAGGGACTCAGCGGGTAGGCTACACCTTC
>.|.|TRBV5-6|TRBJ1-3
CASSPYSTVPPGNTIYF
TGTGCCAGCAGCCCTTATTCGACCGTGCCCCCTGGAAACACCATATATTTT
>.|.|TRBV14|TRBJ1-6
CASSQNLRSPLHF
TGTGCCAGCAGCCAGAACCTTAGGTCACCCCTCCACTTT
>.|.|TRBV30|TRBJ1-1
CAWRVGVEAFF
TGTGCCTGGAGGGTTGGAGTTGAAGCTTTCTTT
>TRBD1|.|TRBV3-1/TRBV3-2|TRBJ1-2
CASSPTRDRGYTF
TGTGCCAGCAGCCCGACACGGGACAGGGGCTACACCTTC
>.|.|TRBV5-5|TRBJ2-2
CASSLASGEYTGELFF
TGTGCCAGCAGCTTGGCTTCAGGGGAATACACCGGGGAGCTGTTTTTT
>TRBD1|few|TRBV6-1|TRBJ2-4
CASSERQGPIAKNIQYF
TGTGCCAGCAGTGAACGACAGGGGCCCATAGCCAAAAACATTCAGTACTTC
>TRBD1|.|TRBV7-2|TRBJ1-6
CASSFTGTVYNSPLHF
TGTGCCAGCAGCTTCACGGGGACAGTGTATAATTCACCCCTCCACTTT
>.|.|TRBV4-1|TRBJ2-3
CASSQDAAAGAYTDTQYF
TGCGCCAGCAGCCAAGATGCCGCGGCGGGGGCCTACACAGATACGCAGTATTTT
>TRBD2|.|TRBV7-2|TRBJ2-1
CASSNPGLAVNNEQFF
TGTGCCAGCAGCAACCCGGGACTAGCGGTGAACAATGAGCAGTTCTTC
>.|.|TRBV7-2|TRBJ2-1
CASSLVWGSYNEQFF
TGTGCCAGCAGCTTAGTCTGGGGCTCCTACAATGAGCAGTTCTTC
>.|few|TRBV5-1|TRBJ1-1
CASSPTENTEAFF
TGCGCCAGCAGCCCTACGGAGAACACTGAAGCTTTCTTT